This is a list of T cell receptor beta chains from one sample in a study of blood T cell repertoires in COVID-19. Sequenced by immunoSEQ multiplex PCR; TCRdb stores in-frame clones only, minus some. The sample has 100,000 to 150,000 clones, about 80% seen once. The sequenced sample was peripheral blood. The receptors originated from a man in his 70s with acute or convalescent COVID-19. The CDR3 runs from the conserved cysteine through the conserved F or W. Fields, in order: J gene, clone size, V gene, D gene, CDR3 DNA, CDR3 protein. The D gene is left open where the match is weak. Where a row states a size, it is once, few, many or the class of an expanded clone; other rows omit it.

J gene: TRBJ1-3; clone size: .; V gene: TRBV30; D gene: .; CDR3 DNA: TGTGCCTGGAGTGTGGGCAGGGGCGGACGAAACACCATATATTTT; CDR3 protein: CAWSVGRGGRNTIYF
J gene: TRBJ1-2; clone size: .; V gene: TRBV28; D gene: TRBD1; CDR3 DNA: TGTGCCAGCAGTCTAGGACAGGGTGGTGGCGGCTACACCTTC; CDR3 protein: CASSLGQGGGGYTF
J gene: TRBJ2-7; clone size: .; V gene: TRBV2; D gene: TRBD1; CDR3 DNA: TGTGCCAGCAGTGATGGGACAGGGGGTTACGAGCAGTACTTC; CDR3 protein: CASSDGTGGYEQYF
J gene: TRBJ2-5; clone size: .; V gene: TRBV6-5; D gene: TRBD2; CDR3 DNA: TGTGCCAGCAGTTACTCTTCTAGCGGGGGGGCGGAGACCCAGTACTTC; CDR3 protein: CASSYSSSGGAETQYF
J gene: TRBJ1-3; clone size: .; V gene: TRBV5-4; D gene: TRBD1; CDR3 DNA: TGTGCCAGCAGCGTAAGGGGACAGGGGGAAAACACCATATATTTT; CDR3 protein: CASSVRGQGENTIYF
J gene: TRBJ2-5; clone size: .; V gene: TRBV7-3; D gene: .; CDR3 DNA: TGTGCCAGCAGCAGGGGGACGGTACGAGAGACCCAGTACTTC; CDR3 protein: CASSRGTVRETQYF
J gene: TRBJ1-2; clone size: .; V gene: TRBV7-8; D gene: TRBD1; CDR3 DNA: TGTGCCAGCAGCTCGGACAGGTTCTATGGCTACACCTTC; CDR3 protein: CASSSDRFYGYTF
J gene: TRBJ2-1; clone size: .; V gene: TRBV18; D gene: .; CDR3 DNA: TGTGCCAGCTCAAGCGACAATGAGCAGTTCTTC; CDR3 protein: CASSSDNEQFF
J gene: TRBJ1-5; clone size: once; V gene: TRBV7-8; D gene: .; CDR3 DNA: TGTGCCAGCAGCTTAGGTCCCCCAATCGGAGGCAATCAGCCCCAGCATTTT; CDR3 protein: CASSLGPPIGGNQPQHF
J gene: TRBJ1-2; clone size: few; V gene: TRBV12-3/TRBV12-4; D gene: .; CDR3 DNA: TGTGCCAGCAGCACTGACAGGAACTATGGCTACACCTTC; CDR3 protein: CASSTDRNYGYTF